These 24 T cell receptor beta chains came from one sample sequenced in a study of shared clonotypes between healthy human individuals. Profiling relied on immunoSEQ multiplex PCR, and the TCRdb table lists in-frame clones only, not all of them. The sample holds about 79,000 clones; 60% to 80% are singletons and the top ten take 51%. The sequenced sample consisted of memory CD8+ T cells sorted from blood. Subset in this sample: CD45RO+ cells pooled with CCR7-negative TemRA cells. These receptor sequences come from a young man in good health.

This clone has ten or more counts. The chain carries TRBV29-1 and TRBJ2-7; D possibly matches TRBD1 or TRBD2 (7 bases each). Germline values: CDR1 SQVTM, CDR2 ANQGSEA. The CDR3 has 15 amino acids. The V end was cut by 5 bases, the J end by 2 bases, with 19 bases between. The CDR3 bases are TGCAGCGTTCCGGGGGAGGGGGCCACGGCCTACGAGCAGTACTTC. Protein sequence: CSVPGEGATAYEQYF.

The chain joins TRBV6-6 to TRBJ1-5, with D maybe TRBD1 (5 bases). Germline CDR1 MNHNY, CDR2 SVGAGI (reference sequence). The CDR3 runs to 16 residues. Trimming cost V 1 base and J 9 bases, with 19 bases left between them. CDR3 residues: CASSYWRGEARRPQHF. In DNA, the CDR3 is TGTGCCAGCAGTTACTGGAGAGGGGAGGCCAGGAGGCCCCAGCATTTT.

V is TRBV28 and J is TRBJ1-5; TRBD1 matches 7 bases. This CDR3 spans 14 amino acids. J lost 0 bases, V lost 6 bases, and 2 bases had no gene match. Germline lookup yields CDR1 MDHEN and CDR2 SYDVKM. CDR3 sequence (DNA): TGTGCCAGCAGGGGACAGCCTAGCAATCAGCCCCAGCATTTT. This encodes CASRGQPSNQPQHF.

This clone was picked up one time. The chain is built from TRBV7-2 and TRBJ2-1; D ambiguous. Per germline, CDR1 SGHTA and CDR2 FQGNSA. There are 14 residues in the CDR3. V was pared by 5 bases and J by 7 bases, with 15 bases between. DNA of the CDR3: TGTGCCAGCAGCCCCTGGACCTCGGGTAATGAGCAGTTCTTC. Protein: CASSPWTSGNEQFF.

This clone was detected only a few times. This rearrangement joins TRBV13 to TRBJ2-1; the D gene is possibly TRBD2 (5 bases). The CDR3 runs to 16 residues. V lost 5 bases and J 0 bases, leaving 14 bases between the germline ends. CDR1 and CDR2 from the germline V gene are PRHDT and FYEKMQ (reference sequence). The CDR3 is CASSGISATSYNEQFF. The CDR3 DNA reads TGTGCCAGCAGCGGAATTAGCGCAACCTCCTACAATGAGCAGTTCTTC.

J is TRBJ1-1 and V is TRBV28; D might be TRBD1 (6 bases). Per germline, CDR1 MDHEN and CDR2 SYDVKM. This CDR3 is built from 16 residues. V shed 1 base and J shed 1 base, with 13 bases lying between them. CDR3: CASSLYWGPRNTEAFF. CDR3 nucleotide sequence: TGTGCCAGCAGTTTATACTGGGGGCCGAGGAACACTGAAGCTTTCTTT. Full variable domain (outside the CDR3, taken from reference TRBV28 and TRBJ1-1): DVKVTQSSRYLVKRTGEKVFLECVQDMDHENMFWYRQDPGLGLRLIYFSYDVKMKEKGDIPEGYSVSREKKERFSLILESASTNQTSMYLCASSLYWGPRNTEAFFGQGTRLTVV.

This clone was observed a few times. The CDR3 nucleotides are TGCAGCGTGAAACAGGAGTACGAGCAGTACTTC. This encodes CSVKQEYEQYF. The gene calls are TRBV29-1 and TRBJ2-7, with a tentative D call TRBD1 (5 bases). The CDR3 has 11 amino acids. CDR1 SQVTM and CDR2 ANQGSEA come from the germline V gene. The ends were cut back, 6 bases at V and 4 bases at J, with 10 bases in the middle.

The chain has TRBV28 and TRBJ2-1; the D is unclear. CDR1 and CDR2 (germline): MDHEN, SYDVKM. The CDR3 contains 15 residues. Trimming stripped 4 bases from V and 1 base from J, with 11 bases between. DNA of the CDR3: TGTGCCAGCAGTTCGATTGCTTTATCCTACAATGAGCAGTTCTTC. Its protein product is CASSSIALSYNEQFF.

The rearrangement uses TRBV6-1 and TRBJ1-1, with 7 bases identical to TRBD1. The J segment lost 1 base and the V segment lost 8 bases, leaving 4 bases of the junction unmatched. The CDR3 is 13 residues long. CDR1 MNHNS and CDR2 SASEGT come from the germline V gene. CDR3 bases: TGTGCCAGCGGAGGACAGGAGAACACTGAAGCTTTCTTT. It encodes CASGGQENTEAFF.

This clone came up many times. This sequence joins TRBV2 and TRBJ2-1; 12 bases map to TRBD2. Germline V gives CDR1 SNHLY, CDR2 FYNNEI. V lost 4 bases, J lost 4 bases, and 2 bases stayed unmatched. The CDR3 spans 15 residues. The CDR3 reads CASSAGLAGYNEQFF. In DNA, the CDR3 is TGTGCCAGCAGTGCCGGACTAGCGGGATACAATGAGCAGTTCTTC.

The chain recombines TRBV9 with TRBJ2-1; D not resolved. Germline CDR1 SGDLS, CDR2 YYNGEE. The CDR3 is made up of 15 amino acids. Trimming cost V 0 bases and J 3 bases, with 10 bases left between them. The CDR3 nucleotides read TGTGCCAGCAGCGTAGTCGACTCTAGCTACAATGAGCAGTTCTTC. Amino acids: CASSVVDSSYNEQFF. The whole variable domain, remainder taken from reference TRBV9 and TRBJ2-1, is DSGVTQTPKHLITATGQRVTLRCSPRSGDLSVYWYQQSLDQGLQFLIQYYNGEERAKGNILERFSAQQFPDLHSELNLSSLELGDSALYFCASSVVDSSYNEQFFGPGTRLTVL.

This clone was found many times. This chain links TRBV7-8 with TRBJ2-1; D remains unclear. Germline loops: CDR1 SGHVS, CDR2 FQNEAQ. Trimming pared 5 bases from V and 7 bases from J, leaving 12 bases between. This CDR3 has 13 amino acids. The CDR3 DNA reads TGTGCCAGCAGCCTACTGGGTCAGAATGAGCAGTTCTTC. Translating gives CASSLLGQNEQFF.

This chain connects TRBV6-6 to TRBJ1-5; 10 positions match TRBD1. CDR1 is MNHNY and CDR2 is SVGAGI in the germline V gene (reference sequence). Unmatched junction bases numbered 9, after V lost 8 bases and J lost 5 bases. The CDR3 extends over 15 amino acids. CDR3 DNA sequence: TGTGCCAGCGACGGAGGGACAGGGGTTCATCAGCCCCAGCATTTT. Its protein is CASDGGTGVHQPQHF.

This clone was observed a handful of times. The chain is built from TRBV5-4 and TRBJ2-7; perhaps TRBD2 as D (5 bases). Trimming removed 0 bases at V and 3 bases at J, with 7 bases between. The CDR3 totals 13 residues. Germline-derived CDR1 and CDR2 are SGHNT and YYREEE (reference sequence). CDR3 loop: CASSLAAGYEQYF. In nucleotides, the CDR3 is TGTGCCAGCAGCTTGGCGGCGGGCTACGAGCAGTACTTC. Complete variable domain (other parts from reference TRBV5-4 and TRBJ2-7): ETGVTQSPTHLIKTRGQQVTLRCSSQSGHNTVSWYQQALGQGPQFIFQYYREEENGRGNFPPRFSGLQFPNYSSELNVNALELDDSALYLCASSLAAGYEQYFGPGTRLTVT.

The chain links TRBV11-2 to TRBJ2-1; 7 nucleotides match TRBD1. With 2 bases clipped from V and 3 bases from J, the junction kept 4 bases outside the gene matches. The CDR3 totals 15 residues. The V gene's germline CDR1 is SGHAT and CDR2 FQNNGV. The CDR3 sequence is CASSLQGVHYNEQFF. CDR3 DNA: TGTGCCAGCAGCTTACAGGGGGTTCACTACAATGAGCAGTTCTTC. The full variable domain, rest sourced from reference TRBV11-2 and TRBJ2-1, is EAGVAQSPRYKIIEKRQSVAFWCNPISGHATLYWYQQILGQGPKLLIQFQNNGVVDDSQLPKDRFSAERLKGVDSTLKIQPAKLEDSAVYLCASSLQGVHYNEQFFGPGTRLTVL.

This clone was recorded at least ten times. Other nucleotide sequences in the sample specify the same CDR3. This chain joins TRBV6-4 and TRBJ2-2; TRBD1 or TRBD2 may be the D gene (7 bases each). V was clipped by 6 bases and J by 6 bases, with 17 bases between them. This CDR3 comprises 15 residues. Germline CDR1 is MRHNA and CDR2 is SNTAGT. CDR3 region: CASSENRGGAGELFF. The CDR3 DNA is TGTGCCAGCAGCGAAAACAGGGGAGGGGCCGGGGAGCTGTTTTTT.

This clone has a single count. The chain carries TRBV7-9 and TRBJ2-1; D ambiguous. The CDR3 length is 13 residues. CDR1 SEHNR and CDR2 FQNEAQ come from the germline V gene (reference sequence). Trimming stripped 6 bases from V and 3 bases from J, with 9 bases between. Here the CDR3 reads CASSLPFYNEQFF. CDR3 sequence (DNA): TGTGCCAGCAGTCTCCCCTTCTACAATGAGCAGTTCTTC.

CDR3 amino acids: CASSRQVDSQPQHF. Here the CDR3 DNA reads TGTGCCAGCAGCCGACAGGTCGATAGTCAGCCCCAGCATTTT. The chain links TRBV9 to TRBJ1-5; D perhaps matches TRBD1 (6 bases). Germline values: CDR1 SGDLS, CDR2 YYNGEE. V was shortened by 4 bases and J by 6 bases, with 14 bases between the two germline ends. The CDR3 is 14 residues long.

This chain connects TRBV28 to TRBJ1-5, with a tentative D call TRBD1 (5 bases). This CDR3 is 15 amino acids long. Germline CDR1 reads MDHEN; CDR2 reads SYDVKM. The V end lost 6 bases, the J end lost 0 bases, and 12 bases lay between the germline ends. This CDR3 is CASRMGLTSNQPQHF. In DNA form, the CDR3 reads TGTGCCAGCAGGATGGGACTCACTAGCAATCAGCCCCAGCATTTT.

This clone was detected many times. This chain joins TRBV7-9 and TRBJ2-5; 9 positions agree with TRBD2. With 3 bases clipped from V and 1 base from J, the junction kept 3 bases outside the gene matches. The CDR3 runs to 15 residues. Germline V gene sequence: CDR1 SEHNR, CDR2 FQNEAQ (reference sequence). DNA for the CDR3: TGTGCCAGCAGCTTTGCGGGAGGGACCCAAGAGACCCAGTACTTC. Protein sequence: CASSFAGGTQETQYF.

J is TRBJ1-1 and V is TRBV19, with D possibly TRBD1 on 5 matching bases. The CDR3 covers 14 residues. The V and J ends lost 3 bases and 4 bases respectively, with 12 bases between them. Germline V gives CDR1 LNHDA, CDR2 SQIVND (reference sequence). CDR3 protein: CASSIMGGGTEAFF. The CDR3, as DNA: TGTGCCAGTAGTATTATGGGGGGTGGCACTGAAGCTTTCTTT.

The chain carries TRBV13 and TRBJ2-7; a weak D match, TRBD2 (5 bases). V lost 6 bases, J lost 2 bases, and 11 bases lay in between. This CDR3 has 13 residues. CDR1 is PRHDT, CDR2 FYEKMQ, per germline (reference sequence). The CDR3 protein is CASRIRGAYEQYF. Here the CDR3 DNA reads TGTGCCAGCAGGATACGGGGAGCCTACGAGCAGTACTTC. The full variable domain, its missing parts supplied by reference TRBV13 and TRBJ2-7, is AAGVIQSPRHLIKEKRETATLKCYPIPRHDTVYWYQQGPGQDPQFLISFYEKMQSDKGSIPDRFSAQQFSDYHSELNMSSLELGDSALYFCASRIRGAYEQYFGPGTRLTVT.

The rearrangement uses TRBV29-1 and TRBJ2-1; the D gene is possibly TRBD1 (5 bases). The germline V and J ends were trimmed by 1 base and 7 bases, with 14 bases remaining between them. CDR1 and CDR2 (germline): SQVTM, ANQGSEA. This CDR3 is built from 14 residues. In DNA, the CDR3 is TGCAGCGTTGAAGGTTACGACAGTAGGAATGAGCAGTTCTTC. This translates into CSVEGYDSRNEQFF.

The CDR3 loop reads CASSPTSGSHYNEQFF. The CDR3 DNA reads TGTGCCAGCAGTCCCACTAGCGGGAGTCACTACAATGAGCAGTTCTTC. The chain joins TRBV27 to TRBJ2-1; 11 positions match TRBD2. There are 16 residues in the CDR3. The trim removed 5 bases at V and 3 bases at J, leaving 6 bases unmatched. Germline CDR1 MNHEY, CDR2 SMNVEV (reference sequence).